One T cell receptor (beta chain) is described in this entry. Antigen specificity is unknown. Libraries were UMI-labeled 5' RACE TRB cDNA. TCRdb derives one entry per CDR3 protein from the 5' RACE reads, leaving out DNA. This sample contains over 95,000 distinct CDR3 sequences. These data belong to a study of CXCR3-negative and CXCR3-positive naive CD8 T cells. Study details: Total TRB output reached some 140 million reads, about 1.5 +/- 0.3 million per library.

Findings of the study overall: CXCR3-positive naive cells carried more hydrophobic TRB CDR3s than CXCR3-negative ones. Both naive subsets carried similar amounts of surface CD5, so TCR strength was inferred from TRB CDR3 properties. Similarly elevated diversity marked both naive subsets, with memory CD8+ cells showing far lower diversity. TRBV-TRBJ usage matched between naive CXCR3-negative and CXCR3-positive cells but not between memory cells.

The CDR3 spans 15 residues. Germline lookup yields CDR1 MNHEY and CDR2 SVGEGT. The chain joins TRBV6-2 or TRBV6-3 to TRBJ2-3; lacking DNA, the TRBD1 call made by TCRdb goes unchecked. Specimen: naive CXCR3+ CD8+ T cells from blood. Described subset: CD45RO-CCR7+CD27+CD95- naive CD8+ T cells expressing CXCR3 (TNR3+). The clonotype comes from a human donor in good health. Some clones in this sample may be carry-over from other donors' samples. The CDR3 region is CASSYLGQNTDTQYF.